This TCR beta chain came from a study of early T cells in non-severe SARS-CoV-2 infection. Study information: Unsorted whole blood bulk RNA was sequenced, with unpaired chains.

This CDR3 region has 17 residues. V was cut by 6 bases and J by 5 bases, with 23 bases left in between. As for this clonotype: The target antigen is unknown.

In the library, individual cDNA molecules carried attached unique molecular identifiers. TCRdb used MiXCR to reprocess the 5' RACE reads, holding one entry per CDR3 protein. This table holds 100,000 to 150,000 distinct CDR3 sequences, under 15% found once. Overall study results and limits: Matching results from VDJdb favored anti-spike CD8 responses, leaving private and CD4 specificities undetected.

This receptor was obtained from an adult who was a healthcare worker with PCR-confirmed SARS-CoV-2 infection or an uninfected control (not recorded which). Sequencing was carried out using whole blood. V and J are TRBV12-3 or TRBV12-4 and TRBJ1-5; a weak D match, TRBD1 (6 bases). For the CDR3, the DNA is TGTGCCAGCAGCCCTGGGGGGGGGCGACCCCTCGATCAGCCCCAGCATTTT. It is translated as CASSPGGGRPLDQPQHF.